A selection of T cell receptor beta chains follows, all from one sample in a study of blood T cell repertoires in COVID-19. Method: immunoSEQ multiplex PCR; TCRdb's copy keeps in-frame clones and lacks some. There are 200,000 to 250,000 clones in the sample; 92% occur only once, and 0.8% to 1% lies in the top ten. Sequences were obtained from peripheral blood. The source of these receptors is a man between 60 and 75 years old with COVID-19, enrolled during active disease. CDR3s include the opening cysteine and the closing phenylalanine or tryptophan. A D gene is named only where the DNA matches it firmly. The listing skips clone size in some rows; elsewhere it reads once, few, many or a size class.

j_call | d_call | v_call | clone_size | cdr3_nt | cdr3_aa
TRBJ2-7 | - | TRBV19 | - | TGTGCCAGTAGGTGGGGGGACGGGAGCCCCTCCTACGAGCAGTACTTC | CASRWGDGSPSYEQYF
TRBJ2-1 | TRBD2 | TRBV11-3 | - | TGTGCCAGCAGCTTGAGCGGGGCGCGGGAGCAGTTCTTC | CASSLSGAREQFF
TRBJ1-1 | - | TRBV11-2 | few | TGTGCCAGCAGCTTAGATCCGGGACACTTGAACACTGAAGCTTTCTTT | CASSLDPGHLNTEAFF
TRBJ1-1 | - | TRBV10-2 | - | TGCGCCAGCAGCCAAAGGGGTAACACTGAAGCTTTCTTT | CASSQRGNTEAFF
TRBJ1-3 | TRBD1 | TRBV19 | - | TGTGCCAGTCGACAGGGGGCGCCTGGAAACACCATATATTTT | CASRQGAPGNTIYF
TRBJ1-1 | TRBD1 | TRBV10-1 | - | TGCGCCAGCAGTGAGGGACAGGGCGTAGCTTTCTTT | CASSEGQGVAFF
TRBJ2-2 | TRBD1 | TRBV7-3 | - | TGTGCCAGCAGCTTACAGGGCGGACAGGGGACCACCGGGGAGCTGTTTTTT | CASSLQGGQGTTGELFF
TRBJ2-1 | - | TRBV7-6 | - | TGTGCCAGCAGCTTAGGGGTGGGGCAGTCCAATGAGCAGTTCTTC | CASSLGVGQSNEQFF
TRBJ1-1 | - | TRBV18 | - | TGTGCCAGCTCACCACGGCTAGGCCAGGGCAACACTGAAGCTTTCTTT | CASSPRLGQGNTEAFF
TRBJ1-5 | - | TRBV30 | once | TGTGCCTGGAGTGTACTGGGCAATCAGCCCCAGCATTTT | CAWSVLGNQPQHF